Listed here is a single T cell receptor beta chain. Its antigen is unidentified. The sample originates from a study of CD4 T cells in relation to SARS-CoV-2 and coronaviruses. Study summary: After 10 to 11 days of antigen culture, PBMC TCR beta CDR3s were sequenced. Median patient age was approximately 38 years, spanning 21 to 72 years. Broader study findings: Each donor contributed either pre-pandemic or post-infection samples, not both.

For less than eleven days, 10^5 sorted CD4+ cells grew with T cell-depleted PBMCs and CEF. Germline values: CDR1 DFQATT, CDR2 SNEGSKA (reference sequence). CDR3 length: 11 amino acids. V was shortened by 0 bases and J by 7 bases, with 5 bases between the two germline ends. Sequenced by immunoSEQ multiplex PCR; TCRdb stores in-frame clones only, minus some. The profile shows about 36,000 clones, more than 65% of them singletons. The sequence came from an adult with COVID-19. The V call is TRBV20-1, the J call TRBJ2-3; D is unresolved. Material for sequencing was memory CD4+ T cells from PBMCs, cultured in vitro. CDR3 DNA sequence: TGCAGTGCTAGAGAGTTAAATACGCAGTATTTT. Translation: CSARELNTQYF.